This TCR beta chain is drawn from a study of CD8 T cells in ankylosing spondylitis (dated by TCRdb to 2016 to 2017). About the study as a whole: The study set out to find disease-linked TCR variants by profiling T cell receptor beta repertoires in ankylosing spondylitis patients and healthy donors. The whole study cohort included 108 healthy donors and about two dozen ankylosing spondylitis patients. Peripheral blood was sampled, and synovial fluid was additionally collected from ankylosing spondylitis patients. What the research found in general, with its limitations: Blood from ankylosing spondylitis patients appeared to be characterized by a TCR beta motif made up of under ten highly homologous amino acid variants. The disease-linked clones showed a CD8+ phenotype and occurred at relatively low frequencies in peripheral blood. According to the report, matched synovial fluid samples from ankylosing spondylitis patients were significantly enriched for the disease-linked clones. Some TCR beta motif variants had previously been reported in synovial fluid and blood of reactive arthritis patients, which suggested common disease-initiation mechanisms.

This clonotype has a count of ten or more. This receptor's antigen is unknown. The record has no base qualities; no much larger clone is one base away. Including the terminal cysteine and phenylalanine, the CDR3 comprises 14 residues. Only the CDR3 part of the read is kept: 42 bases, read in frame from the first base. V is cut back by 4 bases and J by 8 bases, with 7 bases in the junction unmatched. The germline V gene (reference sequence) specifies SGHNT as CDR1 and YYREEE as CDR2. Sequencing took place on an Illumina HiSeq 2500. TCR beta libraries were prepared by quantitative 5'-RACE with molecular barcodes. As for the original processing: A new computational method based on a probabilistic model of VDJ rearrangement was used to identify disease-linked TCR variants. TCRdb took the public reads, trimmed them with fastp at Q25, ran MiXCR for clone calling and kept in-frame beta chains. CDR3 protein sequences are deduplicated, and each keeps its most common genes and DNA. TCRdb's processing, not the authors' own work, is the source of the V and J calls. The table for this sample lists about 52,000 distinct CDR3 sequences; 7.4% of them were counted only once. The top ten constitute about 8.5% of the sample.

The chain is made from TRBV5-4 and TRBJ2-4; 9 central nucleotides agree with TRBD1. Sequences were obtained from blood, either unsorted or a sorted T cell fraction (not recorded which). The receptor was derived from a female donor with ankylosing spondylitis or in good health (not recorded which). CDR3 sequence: CASSLGQGKDIQYF. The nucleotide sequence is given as TGTGCCAGCAGCCTGGGACAGGGAAAGGACATTCAGTACTTC.